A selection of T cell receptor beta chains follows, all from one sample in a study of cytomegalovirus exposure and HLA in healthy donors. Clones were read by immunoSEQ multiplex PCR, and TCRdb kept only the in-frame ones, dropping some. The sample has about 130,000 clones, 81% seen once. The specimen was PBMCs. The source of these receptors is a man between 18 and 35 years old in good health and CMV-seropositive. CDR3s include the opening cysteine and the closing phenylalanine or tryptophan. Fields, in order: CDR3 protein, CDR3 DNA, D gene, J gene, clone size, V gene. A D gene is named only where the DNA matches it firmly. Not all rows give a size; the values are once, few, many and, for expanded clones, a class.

CDR3aa: CASSPGLAGGHKQFF; CDR3nt: TGTGCCAGCAGCCCGGGACTAGCGGGGGGGCACAAGCAGTTCTTC; d_gene: TRBD2; j_gene: TRBJ2-1; abundance: once; v_gene: TRBV7-2
CDR3aa: CASSSPGHLFPTNEKLFF; CDR3nt: TGTGCCAGCAGTAGTCCGGGACATCTATTCCCAACTAATGAAAAACTGTTTTTT; d_gene: .; j_gene: TRBJ1-4; abundance: .; v_gene: TRBV2
CDR3aa: CASTQGETQYF; CDR3nt: TGTGCCAGCACCCAGGGGGAGACCCAGTACTTC; d_gene: .; j_gene: TRBJ2-5; abundance: .; v_gene: TRBV6-1
CDR3aa: CASSQRSGTGDNEKLFF; CDR3nt: TGTGCCAGTAGTCAAAGGTCGGGGACAGGGGATAATGAAAAACTGTTTTTT; d_gene: TRBD1; j_gene: TRBJ1-4; abundance: .; v_gene: TRBV19
CDR3aa: CASSMGSEQYF; CDR3nt: TGCGCCAGCAGTATGGGGAGCGAGCAGTACTTC; d_gene: .; j_gene: TRBJ2-7; abundance: .; v_gene: TRBV10-1
CDR3aa: CASSSGGVHDEQFF; CDR3nt: TGTGCCAGCAGTTCGGGGGGGGTACATGATGAGCAGTTCTTC; d_gene: TRBD2; j_gene: TRBJ2-1; abundance: .; v_gene: TRBV27
CDR3aa: CSVEERGSLGIISYEQYF; CDR3nt: TGCAGCGTTGAAGAAAGGGGAAGTCTTGGTATAATCTCCTACGAGCAGTACTTC; d_gene: .; j_gene: TRBJ2-7; abundance: .; v_gene: TRBV29-1
CDR3aa: CASSAPGTANSPLHF; CDR3nt: TGTGCCAGTAGTGCCCCCGGGACAGCCAATTCACCCCTCCACTTT; d_gene: TRBD1; j_gene: TRBJ1-6; abundance: .; v_gene: TRBV19
CDR3aa: CASSYSGGPVTNEQFF; CDR3nt: TGCGCCAGCAGTTATAGCGGGGGGCCGGTTACGAATGAGCAGTTCTTC; d_gene: TRBD2; j_gene: TRBJ2-1; abundance: .; v_gene: TRBV5-1
CDR3aa: CASRLTGVSGNTIYF; CDR3nt: TGTGCCAGTAGGCTGACAGGGGTGTCAGGAAACACCATATATTTT; d_gene: TRBD1; j_gene: TRBJ1-3; abundance: few; v_gene: TRBV19
CDR3aa: CASEQGGGYTF; CDR3nt: TGTGCCAGCGAGCAGGGAGGAGGCTACACCTTC; d_gene: .; j_gene: TRBJ1-2; abundance: .; v_gene: TRBV6-1
CDR3aa: CASSPGGVREETQYF; CDR3nt: TGTGCCAGCTCACCAGGGGGGGTCAGGGAAGAGACCCAGTACTTC; d_gene: TRBD2; j_gene: TRBJ2-5; abundance: .; v_gene: TRBV18
CDR3aa: CAWKAHRAFGNTIYF; CDR3nt: TGTGCCTGGAAGGCACACAGAGCCTTTGGAAACACCATATATTTT; d_gene: .; j_gene: TRBJ1-3; abundance: .; v_gene: TRBV30
CDR3aa: CASSLNMYTEAFF; CDR3nt: TGTGCCAGCAGTTTGAACATGTACACTGAAGCTTTCTTT; d_gene: .; j_gene: TRBJ1-1; abundance: few; v_gene: TRBV6-1
CDR3aa: CASSEGGGMDYGYTF; CDR3nt: TGTGCCAGCAGTGAAGGGGGGGGAATGGACTATGGCTACACCTTC; d_gene: .; j_gene: TRBJ1-2; abundance: .; v_gene: TRBV25-1
CDR3aa: CASSLFSGSSNEQFF; CDR3nt: TGTGCCAGCAGTTTATTTAGCGGGAGTTCGAATGAGCAGTTCTTC; d_gene: TRBD2; j_gene: TRBJ2-1; abundance: .; v_gene: TRBV27
CDR3aa: CATTGTSGGLSSYEQYF; CDR3nt: TGTGCCACCACCGGGACTAGCGGGGGGCTCAGCTCCTACGAGCAGTACTTC; d_gene: TRBD2; j_gene: TRBJ2-7; abundance: .; v_gene: TRBV15
CDR3aa: CASSPGRGLTEAFF; CDR3nt: TGTGCCAGCTCACCAGGAAGGGGGCTCACTGAAGCTTTCTTT; d_gene: TRBD1; j_gene: TRBJ1-1; abundance: .; v_gene: TRBV18
CDR3aa: CASSPSGGTEAFF; CDR3nt: TGTGCCAGCAGCCCTTCGGGGGGCACTGAAGCTTTCTTT; d_gene: .; j_gene: TRBJ1-1; abundance: .; v_gene: TRBV7-6
CDR3aa: CASSFLTATRTETQYF; CDR3nt: TGTGCCAGCAGTTTTCTCACCGCGACTAGGACGGAGACCCAGTACTTC; d_gene: .; j_gene: TRBJ2-5; abundance: .; v_gene: TRBV27
CDR3aa: CASSQVTSGGATWVTGELFF; CDR3nt: TGCGCCAGCAGCCAAGTGACTAGCGGGGGGGCCACGTGGGTGACCGGGGAGCTGTTTTTT; d_gene: TRBD2; j_gene: TRBJ2-2; abundance: .; v_gene: TRBV4-3
CDR3aa: CASRTVGGYGYTF; CDR3nt: TGCGCCAGCAGGACTGTGGGGGGTTATGGCTACACCTTC; d_gene: .; j_gene: TRBJ1-2; abundance: .; v_gene: TRBV10-2
CDR3aa: CASSLEGTGAQLNQETQYF; CDR3nt: TGTGCCAGCAGCTTAGAAGGGACAGGGGCCCAATTGAATCAAGAGACCCAGTACTTC; d_gene: TRBD1; j_gene: TRBJ2-5; abundance: .; v_gene: TRBV7-6
CDR3aa: CASSLGTGNAGELFF; CDR3nt: TGTGCCAGCAGCTTAGGGACAGGGAACGCCGGGGAGCTGTTTTTT; d_gene: TRBD1; j_gene: TRBJ2-2; abundance: .; v_gene: TRBV7-6
CDR3aa: CASSLGDREGEEKLFF; CDR3nt: TGTGCCAGCAGCTTGGGAGACAGGGAAGGGGAAGAAAAACTGTTTTTT; d_gene: TRBD1; j_gene: TRBJ1-4; abundance: .; v_gene: TRBV7-9
CDR3aa: CASSRLAGSYEQYF; CDR3nt: TGCGCCAGCAGCCGACTAGCGGGGTCCTACGAGCAGTACTTC; d_gene: TRBD2; j_gene: TRBJ2-7; abundance: .; v_gene: TRBV4-1
CDR3aa: CASSESGASNQPQHF; CDR3nt: TGTGCCAGCAGCGAATCTGGGGCTAGCAATCAGCCCCAGCATTTT; d_gene: .; j_gene: TRBJ1-5; abundance: .; v_gene: TRBV9
CDR3aa: CASAGFGANIQYF; CDR3nt: TGTGCCAGCGCAGGGTTTGGCGCAAACATTCAGTACTTC; d_gene: .; j_gene: TRBJ2-4; abundance: .; v_gene: TRBV7-2
CDR3aa: CASSSSSGHYGYTF; CDR3nt: TGTGCCAGCTCATCCAGCTCGGGTCATTATGGCTACACCTTC; d_gene: .; j_gene: TRBJ1-2; abundance: .; v_gene: TRBV18
CDR3aa: CSVPGTGNQPQHF; CDR3nt: TGCAGCGTTCCCGGGACAGGCAATCAGCCCCAGCATTTT; d_gene: TRBD1; j_gene: TRBJ1-5; abundance: .; v_gene: TRBV29-1
CDR3aa: CATSRGTAYGYTF; CDR3nt: TGTGCCACCAGCAGAGGGACAGCTTATGGCTACACCTTC; d_gene: .; j_gene: TRBJ1-2; abundance: .; v_gene: TRBV15
CDR3aa: CASSQTATDAYGYTF; CDR3nt: TGCGCCAGCAGCCAGACCGCGACAGATGCCTATGGCTACACCTTC; d_gene: .; j_gene: TRBJ1-2; abundance: .; v_gene: TRBV4-1
CDR3aa: CASSNRARGELDTQYF; CDR3nt: TGCGCCAGCAGCAACAGGGCAAGGGGAGAACTAGATACGCAGTATTTT; d_gene: .; j_gene: TRBJ2-3; abundance: once; v_gene: TRBV4-1
CDR3aa: CASSLVTGLRKNQPQHF; CDR3nt: TGTGCCAGCAGCTTGGTCACCGGACTGAGAAAAAATCAGCCCCAGCATTTT; d_gene: .; j_gene: TRBJ1-5; abundance: once; v_gene: TRBV5-8
CDR3aa: CASSSGQIYGYTF; CDR3nt: TGTGCCAGCAGCTCCGGACAGATCTATGGCTACACCTTC; d_gene: .; j_gene: TRBJ1-2; abundance: few; v_gene: TRBV6-5
CDR3aa: CACSPGRNSGELFF; CDR3nt: TGTGCCTGCTCGCCGGGGAGGAACTCCGGGGAGCTGTTTTTT; d_gene: .; j_gene: TRBJ2-2; abundance: .; v_gene: TRBV9
CDR3aa: CASRLDRGRNGYTF; CDR3nt: TGTGCCAGCAGACTGGACAGGGGTCGGAATGGCTACACCTTC; d_gene: TRBD1; j_gene: TRBJ1-2; abundance: .; v_gene: TRBV6-5
CDR3aa: CASSQELPGTGGRAGELFF; CDR3nt: TGCGCCAGCAGCCAAGAATTACCCGGGACAGGGGGCCGTGCCGGGGAGCTGTTTTTT; d_gene: TRBD1; j_gene: TRBJ2-2; abundance: .; v_gene: TRBV4-3
CDR3aa: CASSPPYRVGTDTQYF; CDR3nt: TGTGCCAGCAGCCCCCCATACAGGGTAGGCACAGATACGCAGTATTTT; d_gene: .; j_gene: TRBJ2-3; abundance: .; v_gene: TRBV7-9
CDR3aa: CASSPAGGSEQYF; CDR3nt: TGTGCCAGCAGCCCGGCAGGGGGTAGCGAGCAGTACTTC; d_gene: TRBD1; j_gene: TRBJ2-7; abundance: .; v_gene: TRBV9